The next 13 T cell receptor beta chains were all read from a single sample in a study of cytomegalovirus exposure and HLA in healthy donors. The primer mix had 60 Vbeta and 13 Jbeta primers. Data came from immunoSEQ multiplex PCR; TCRdb stores just in-frame clones and leaves some out. The sample has under 150,000 clones; 80% are singletons. The sample comprised PBMCs. Receptor source: a male donor in good health and CMV-seronegative.

As concerns this clone: The germline gene is not matched at one end of the junction; a read error may be the cause. This chain connects TRBV7-9 to TRBJ1-6, with a possible D match to TRBD1 (6 bases). Germline loops: CDR1 SEHNR, CDR2 FQNEAQ (reference sequence). There are 14 residues in the CDR3. For the CDR3, the DNA is TGTGCCAACAGCCAAACAGGGCATAATTCACCCCTCCACTTT. It translates to CANSQTGHNSPLHF.

The CDR3 sequence: CASSLLATVRGQPQHF. The CDR3 nucleotides read TGTGCCAGCAGTTTATTGGCGACAGTAAGGGGTCAGCCCCAGCATTTT. V and J are TRBV27 and TRBJ1-5, with D possibly matching TRBD1 (5 bases). Per germline, CDR1 MNHEY and CDR2 SMNVEV (reference sequence). This CDR3 spans 16 amino acids. The V end was cut by 1 base, the J end by 6 bases, with 16 bases between.

The rearrangement uses TRBV5-6 and TRBJ1-5; TRBD1 agrees at 10 bases. V lost 2 bases to trimming and J lost 0 bases; unmatched junction nucleotides: 5. Germline loops: CDR1 SGHDT, CDR2 YYEEEE. The CDR3 is made up of 17 amino acids. This CDR3 reads CASSFDRGRDSNQPQHF. The DNA of the CDR3 is TGTGCCAGCAGCTTTGACAGGGGGCGAGATAGCAATCAGCCCCAGCATTTT.

The chain uses TRBV6-1 and TRBJ1-6; no clear D. The CDR3 length is 16 residues. Trimming shortened V by 2 bases and J by 0 bases, and 8 bases separated the two germline ends. Per germline, CDR1 MNHNS and CDR2 SASEGT. CDR3 nucleotide sequence: TGTGCCAGCAGTGAATTAGGGAGCTCCTATAATTCACCCCTCCACTTT. Its translation is CASSELGSSYNSPLHF.

V is TRBV6-5 and J is TRBJ2-1; the D is unclear. Trimming stripped 0 bases from V and 10 bases from J, with 7 bases between. CDR3 size: 12 residues. Germline values: CDR1 MNHEY, CDR2 SVGAGI. The CDR3 is CASSYSQTEQFF. CDR3 DNA sequence: TGTGCCAGCAGTTACTCCCAGACAGAGCAGTTCTTC.

The genes are TRBV10-2 and TRBJ2-5; no clear D gene. The CDR3 has 12 residues. From germline, CDR1 is WSHSY and CDR2 SAAADI. V was trimmed by 7 bases and J by 5 bases, leaving 11 bases between them. CDR3 sequence reads: CASKRTEETQYF. The DNA of the CDR3 is TGCGCCAGCAAACGTACCGAGGAGACCCAGTACTTC.

The chain links TRBV7-2 to TRBJ1-5; D ambiguous. Trimming removed 1 base at V and 6 bases at J, with 10 bases between. Germline values: CDR1 SGHTA, CDR2 FQGNSA. The CDR3 extends over 14 amino acids. The CDR3 nucleotides read TGTGCCAGCAGCTTAGGAGGTGACGTTCAGCCCCAGCATTTT. Residues: CASSLGGDVQPQHF.

The gene calls are TRBV19 and TRBJ2-7; 7 nucleotides line up with TRBD1. The germline V gene has CDR1 LNHDA and CDR2 SQIVND (reference sequence). This CDR3 contains 15 residues. J lost 2 bases, V lost 5 bases, and 9 bases had no gene match. The DNA for the CDR3 is TGTGCCAGTAGTTACTCTCCGGACAGGACCTACGAGCAGTACTTC. The encoded protein is CASSYSPDRTYEQYF.

This clone was counted a single time. The V call is TRBV18, the J call TRBJ2-1; unclear D gene. The V end lost 3 bases, the J end lost 5 bases, and 8 bases lay between the germline ends. Looked up from germline, CDR1 is KGHSH and CDR2 is LQKENI. The CDR3 has 13 amino acids. CDR3 nucleotide sequence: TGTGCCAGCTCACCGCTTCACAACAATGAGCAGTTCTTC. Translation gives CASSPLHNNEQFF.

V gene TRBV4-3 combines with J gene TRBJ2-6, with D maybe TRBD2 (6 bases). Germline CDR1 reads LGHNA; CDR2 reads YSLEER. The length of the CDR3 is 17 residues. Deletions cut 1 base from V and 1 base from J, with 11 bases between. DNA for the CDR3: TGCGCCAGCAGCCAAGTGTTTGGAGGGTCTGGGGCCAACGTCCTGACTTTC. Amino acid sequence: CASSQVFGGSGANVLTF.

This rearrangement joins TRBV6-5 to TRBJ2-5; 14 bases fit TRBD2. The J segment lost 5 bases and the V segment lost 8 bases, leaving 7 bases of the junction unmatched. CDR1 is MNHEY and CDR2 is SVGAGI in the germline V gene. The length of the CDR3 is 15 residues. CDR3 residues: CASGRLAGGVETQYF. CDR3 nucleotide sequence: TGTGCCAGCGGCCGACTAGCGGGAGGGGTGGAGACCCAGTACTTC.

Details on this clone: The junction departs from the called germline gene at one end, perhaps through a read error. This sequence joins TRBV7-9 and TRBJ2-1, with a tentative D call TRBD2 (5 bases). There are 12 residues in the CDR3. Germline lookup yields CDR1 SEHNR and CDR2 FQNEAQ (reference sequence). CDR3 loop: CSSSGTNTEQFF. CDR3 DNA sequence: TGTTCCAGCAGCGGAACTAATACTGAGCAGTTCTTC.

This clone was counted only a few times. V and J are TRBV5-1 and TRBJ1-6; the D gene is possibly TRBD1 (5 bases). The germline V gene has CDR1 SGHRS and CDR2 YFSETQ. The CDR3 has 15 residues. V lost 0 bases to trimming and J lost 5 bases, with 9 bases between them. This CDR3 reads CASSLAGPHNSPLHF. DNA for the CDR3: TGCGCCAGCAGCTTGGCAGGGCCTCATAATTCACCCCTCCACTTT.